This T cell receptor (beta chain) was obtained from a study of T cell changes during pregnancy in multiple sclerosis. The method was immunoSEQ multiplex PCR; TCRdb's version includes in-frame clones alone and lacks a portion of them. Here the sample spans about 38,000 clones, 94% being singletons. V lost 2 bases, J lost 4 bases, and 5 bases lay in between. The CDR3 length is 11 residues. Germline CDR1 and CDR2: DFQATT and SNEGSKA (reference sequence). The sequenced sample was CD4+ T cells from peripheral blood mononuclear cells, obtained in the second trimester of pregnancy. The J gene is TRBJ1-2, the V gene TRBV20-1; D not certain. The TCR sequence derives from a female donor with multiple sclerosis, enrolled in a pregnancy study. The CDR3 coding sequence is TGCAGTGCTAGACGGGGCTATGGCTACACCTTC. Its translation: CSARRGYGYTF.